This TCR beta chain was identified during a study of cytomegalovirus exposure and HLA in healthy donors. The study, taken as a whole, reports: Information on immune exposure was restricted to one variable (CMV serostatus).

Concerning this clone itself: What it binds is not known.

60 Vbeta and 13 Jbeta primers were used in PCR. Only in-frame clones appear in the TCRdb table, and some are missing; sequencing was by immunoSEQ multiplex PCR. The data contain under 150,000 clones, less than 80% of them seen just once; the ten biggest clones take up more than 3.5%. The trim removed 6 bases at V and 6 bases at J, leaving 6 bases unmatched. This CDR3 spans 14 amino acids. From germline, CDR1 is SGHDN and CDR2 FVKESK. The rearrangement joins TRBV14 to TRBJ2-3; 10 bases map to TRBD2. The specimen was PBMCs. The source is a woman aged 40 to 55 in good health and CMV-seropositive. Here the CDR3 DNA reads TGTGCCAGCAGAAGCGGGAGGGGTCGGGATACGCAGTATTTT. It specifies CASRSGRGRDTQYF.